A single sample is the source of the 2 T cell receptor beta chains below, sequenced in a study of shared T cell receptors in the human thymus. The assay was immunoSEQ multiplex PCR, and TCRdb's table has in-frame clones only and misses some. Among some 720,000 clones listed, roughly 90% were seen once. This sample also belongs to another study, concerning human thymus T cells.

Input material: thymocytes. Receptor source: a boy in the first two years of life with a congenital heart defect.

The rearrangement uses TRBV5-6 and TRBJ1-1; the D is unclear. This CDR3 has 17 amino acids. The germline gives CDR1 SGHDT, CDR2 YYEEEE. Trimming took 3 bases from V and 0 from J, leaving 18 bases between them. The CDR3 protein is CASSSSQALPLNTEAFF. The CDR3 DNA reads as TGTGCCAGCAGCTCAAGTCAGGCCCTTCCTTTGAACACTGAAGCTTTCTTT.

The count of this clone is one. The chain combines TRBV7-2 with TRBJ2-5, with TRBD1 identical over 8 bases. The V and J ends lost 5 bases and 4 bases, in that order; junction bases with no gene match: 12. CDR1 and CDR2 from the germline V gene are SGHTA and FQGNSA. The length of the CDR3 is 16 residues. CDR3 nucleotide sequence: TGTGCCAGCAGCCCCGCCAGGCAGGGGGCGGGAGAGACCCAGTACTTC. It yields the protein CASSPARQGAGETQYF.